This TCR beta chain was recorded in a study of T cells in Graves' hyperthyroidism and ophthalmopathy. Per germline, CDR1 LGHNT and CDR2 FRNRAP. The CDR3 extends over 15 amino acids. Losses at the gene ends were 0 bases for V and 8 bases for J; bases not matched to a gene: 4. RNA transcripts provided the source from which TCR beta CDR3 regions were amplified. When the TCR CDR3 underwent first-round RT-PCR, the HTBI primer set was used. One entry per CDR3 protein, called by TCRdb with MiXCR from the multiplex PCR reads. This table has some 570,000 distinct CDR3 sequences, over 12% appearing once. Findings and limits, study-wide: Blood also carried most thyroid clonotypes expanded above 0.001.

This clonotype was seen many times. What it binds is not known. The PBMCs were taken from approximately 9 ml of fresh peripheral blood. This sequence joins TRBV12-5 and TRBJ2-1; 10 bases match TRBD2. This sequence was found in a woman between 18 and 30 years old with Graves' ophthalmopathy. The sequenced sample was blood. CDR3 DNA sequence: TGTGCTAGTGGTTTGGTTCGGCTAGCGGGAGATGAGCAGTTCTTC. This translates into CASGLVRLAGDEQFF.